The 3 T cell receptor beta chains in this list originate from one sample, sequenced in a study of blood T cell repertoires in COVID-19 (TCRdb year 2020). Library prep was done by the immunoSEQ multiplex PCR assay. Here the immuneACCESS table is served through TCRdb, limited to in-frame sequences with V and J called. Missing clones are a known gap in these copies; in checked studies unresolved V genes cover under half, and the rest lacks a known reason. This sample lists 60,000 to 85,000 clones; about 91% were detected once. The ten biggest clones cover about 7% of the sample. Material: peripheral blood. Source of these receptors: a man aged 40-49 years with COVID-19, enrolled during active disease.

This clone was detected only once. The V and J genes are TRBV5-1 and TRBJ2-7, with a possible D match to TRBD2 (6 bases). The CDR3 runs 14 residues. V lost 2 bases and J lost 5, with 14 bases in between. Germline V CDR1 and CDR2: SGHRS, YFSETQ. The CDR3 DNA sequence: TGCGCCAGCAGCTTCGCCAGGGACTTGGACGAGCAGTACTTC. Translated, it gives CASSFARDLDEQYF.

The rearrangement uses TRBV7-9 and TRBJ2-7, with D possibly TRBD1 on 6 matching bases. CDR3 length: 16 residues. Germline CDR1 reads SEHNR; CDR2 reads FQNEAQ (reference sequence). The V end was cut by 6 bases, the J end by 0 bases, with 18 bases between. This CDR3 reads CASSFGRQVRSYEQYF. The CDR3 DNA follows: TGTGCCAGCAGTTTTGGTAGACAGGTCCGCTCCTACGAGCAGTACTTC.

The V and J genes are TRBV4-2 and TRBJ1-5, with unresolved D. V lost 4 bases and J 0 bases, leaving 13 bases between the germline ends. This CDR3 contains 16 residues. Germline V gene sequence: CDR1 LGHNA, CDR2 YNFKEQ. CDR3 amino acids: CASSPGTDDSNQPQHF. The CDR3 region has the DNA TGTGCCAGCAGCCCTGGTACAGACGATAGCAATCAGCCCCAGCATTTT.